The 21 T cell receptor beta chains in this list originate from one sample, sequenced in a study of blood T cell repertoires in COVID-19. This table comes from immunoSEQ multiplex PCR, and its TCRdb copy is limited to in-frame clones, with some not included. The sample holds under 200,000 clones, over 70% seen once. The specimen was PBMCs or T cells enriched from blood (not recorded which). All receptors derive from a man in his fifties who had recovered from COVID-19.

This clone was counted between two and nine times. V and J are TRBV9 and TRBJ1-2; the match to TRBD1 covers 8 bases. V was pared by 0 bases and J by 7 bases, with 14 bases of the junction left unmatched. The length of the CDR3 is 17 residues. The germline V gene has CDR1 SGDLS and CDR2 YYNGEE. The CDR3 here is CASSVGEGTGHTGGYTF. CDR3 in DNA: TGTGCCAGCAGCGTAGGCGAGGGGACAGGACACACAGGTGGCTACACCTTC.

The V and J genes are TRBV29-1 and TRBJ1-1, with D possibly matching TRBD1 (5 bases). V lost 0 bases to trimming and J lost 4 bases, with 15 bases between them. The CDR3 covers 15 residues. Germline-derived CDR1 and CDR2 are SQVTM and ANQGSEA. The CDR3 loop is CSVEDLEGRGTEAFF. The CDR3 DNA is TGCAGCGTTGAAGATCTGGAGGGAAGGGGCACTGAAGCTTTCTTT.

The chain couples TRBV28 to TRBJ1-5, with D maybe TRBD1 (6 bases). CDR3 length: 18 residues. Germline V gene data show CDR1 as MDHEN and CDR2 as SYDVKM. The germline V and J ends were trimmed by 2 bases and 1 base, with 18 bases remaining between them. The CDR3 DNA follows: TGTGCCAGCAGTTTAGGGTCCAGGGGCGTCCCCAGCAATCAGCCCCAGCATTTT. Encoded protein: CASSLGSRGVPSNQPQHF.

V and J are TRBV6-5 and TRBJ2-2, with D maybe TRBD1 (6 bases). The V and J ends lost 5 bases and 5 bases respectively, with 6 bases between them. CDR3 length: 12 residues. Germline-derived CDR1 and CDR2 are MNHEY and SVGAGI. The CDR3 protein is CASSQGTGELFF. CDR3 DNA: TGTGCCAGCAGTCAGGGGACCGGGGAGCTGTTTTTT.

This clone appeared a few times. The chain is built from TRBV7-8 and TRBJ1-6; no clear D. V lost 1 base, J lost 5 bases, and 9 bases lay in between. Germline assignment: CDR1 SGHVS and CDR2 FQNEAQ. The CDR3 totals 15 residues. The CDR3 DNA reads TGTGCCAGCAGCTTAGTAGGGAGCCATAATTCACCCCTCCACTTT. Translated: CASSLVGSHNSPLHF.

The genes are TRBV30 and TRBJ1-1; D is ambiguous. CDR1 GTSNPN and CDR2 SVGIG come from the germline V gene (reference sequence). CDR3 length equals 13 residues. Trimming stripped 2 bases from V and 5 bases from J, with 12 bases between. The CDR3 nucleotides read TGTGCCTGGAGTCGGACCCCGGGGACTGAAGCTTTCTTT. Encoded protein: CAWSRTPGTEAFF.

V usage is TRBV13 and J usage is TRBJ2-2; D might be TRBD1 (6 bases). Germline V lookup: CDR1 PRHDT, CDR2 FYEKMQ (reference sequence). V lost 2 bases, J lost 9 bases, and 25 bases lay in between. The CDR3 loop spans 18 amino acids. The CDR3 spells CASSLRRLTAGAPRELFF. The CDR3 nucleotides are TGTGCCAGCAGCTTACGCCGGTTGACGGCAGGGGCCCCCAGGGAGCTGTTTTTT.

The chain has TRBV30 and TRBJ2-2; 7 bases map to TRBD1. Germline CDR1 GTSNPN, CDR2 SVGIG (reference sequence). The V segment lost 3 bases and the J segment 4 bases; nucleotides outside the gene matches: 5. This CDR3 contains 14 residues. The CDR3 sequence is CAWRGAGGTGELFF. CDR3 in DNA: TGTGCCTGGAGGGGGGCAGGGGGCACCGGGGAGCTGTTTTTT.

The genes are TRBV4-1 and TRBJ1-5; D gene ambiguous. Trimming stripped 0 bases from V and 2 bases from J, with 8 bases between. The germline V gene encodes CDR1 MGHRA and CDR2 YSYEKL. The CDR3 length is 15 residues. The CDR3 nucleotides are TGCGCCAGCAGCCAAGATAATGGGCGCAATCAGCCCCAGCATTTT. Its translation is CASSQDNGRNQPQHF.

The chain is built from TRBV12-3 or TRBV12-4 and TRBJ1-2; 7 bases match TRBD1. Trimming removed 7 bases from V and 3 bases from J; junction bases left unmatched: 5. The CDR3 loop spans 13 amino acids. CDR3 protein: CASNRGQYYGYTF. CDR3 coding DNA: TGTGCCAGCAACAGGGGACAGTACTATGGCTACACCTTC.

The genes are TRBV29-1 and TRBJ1-5; 8 bases fit TRBD1. The trim removed 3 bases at V and 6 bases at J, leaving 4 bases unmatched. The CDR3 is made up of 13 amino acids. CDR1 and CDR2 from the germline V gene are SQVTM and ANQGSEA. The CDR3 spells CSVDQGAGQPQHF. Written as DNA, the CDR3 is TGCAGCGTTGATCAGGGGGCTGGTCAGCCCCAGCATTTT.

This clone was detected once. The chain employs TRBV5-1 and TRBJ2-2; TRBD2 is a possible D gene (6 bases). The CDR3 runs 13 residues. The V gene lost 6 bases and the J gene lost 6 bases, with 12 bases spanning the gap. The germline V gene has CDR1 SGHRS and CDR2 YFSETQ. The CDR3 DNA is TGCGCCAGCACAACCAGGGAGGCCGGGGAGCTGTTTTTT. Translating gives CASTTREAGELFF.

This clone was recorded once. This rearrangement joins TRBV2 to TRBJ2-3; weak D call: TRBD2 (6 bases). The germline gives CDR1 SNHLY, CDR2 FYNNEI. The ends were cut back, 8 bases at V and 0 bases at J, with 12 bases in the middle. The CDR3 extends over 14 amino acids. CDR3 protein: CASLVEGSTDTQYF. CDR3 coding DNA: TGTGCCAGCTTAGTGGAGGGGAGCACAGATACGCAGTATTTT.

This sequence joins TRBV7-3 and TRBJ2-5; 8 nucleotides align to TRBD1. Trimming removed 6 bases from V and 4 bases from J; junction bases left unmatched: 10. The germline gives CDR1 SGHTA, CDR2 FQGTGA. This CDR3 spans 15 amino acids. This CDR3 reads CASRGGQGGGETQYF. Here the CDR3 DNA reads TGTGCCAGCAGGGGCGGACAGGGAGGAGGAGAGACCCAGTACTTC.

The chain uses TRBV5-1 and TRBJ2-3; D ambiguous. CDR1 is SGHRS, CDR2 YFSETQ, per germline. The V end lost 2 bases, the J end lost 3 bases, and 4 bases lay between the germline ends. This CDR3 has 12 amino acids. CDR3 in DNA: TGCGCCAGCAGCTTCCGTACAGATACGCAGTATTTT. Protein product: CASSFRTDTQYF.

The chain links TRBV7-9 to TRBJ1-4; 10 bases align to TRBD1. This CDR3 region has 16 residues. Trimming cost V 5 bases and J 5 bases; bases outside gene matches: 8. Per germline, CDR1 SEHNR and CDR2 FQNEAQ (reference sequence). The CDR3 loop reads CASSIIVDRGNEKLFF. CDR3 DNA: TGTGCCAGCAGCATCATAGTGGACAGGGGGAATGAAAAACTGTTTTTT.

The CDR3 here is CASSHRVNEQFF. In DNA form, the CDR3 reads TGTGCCAGCAGCCATCGCGTCAATGAGCAGTTCTTC. V usage is TRBV3-1 (or the pseudogene TRBV3-2) and J usage is TRBJ2-1, with D hard to call. V lost 3 bases and J 6 bases, leaving 6 bases between the germline ends. This CDR3 contains 12 residues. Germline V CDR1 and CDR2: LGHDT, YNNKEL (reference sequence).

The rearrangement uses TRBV25-1 and TRBJ2-5; 13 bases map to TRBD2. This CDR3 has 18 residues. Germline-derived CDR1 and CDR2 are MGHDK and SYGVNS. With 5 bases clipped from V and 7 bases from J, the junction kept 16 bases outside the gene matches. CDR3 in amino acids: CASSTPRGTSGMDGTQYF. CDR3 nucleotide sequence: TGTGCCAGCAGTACCCCCAGGGGGACTAGCGGGATGGATGGGACCCAGTACTTC.

The genes are TRBV5-1 and TRBJ1-3, with D perhaps TRBD1 (5 bases). Trimming shortened V by 1 base and J by 4 bases, and 15 bases separated the two germline ends. Germline lookup yields CDR1 SGHRS and CDR2 YFSETQ. CDR3 size: 16 residues. The CDR3 nucleotides are TGCGCCAGCAGCTTGCGAGTTGGGGCAGAAGGAAACACCATATATTTT. It translates to CASSLRVGAEGNTIYF. The variable domain in full, with the rest retrieved from reference TRBV5-1 and TRBJ1-3, is KAGVTQTPRYLIKTRGQQVTLSCSPISGHRSVSWYQQTPGQGLQFLFEYFSETQRNKGNFPGRFSGRQFSNSRSEMNVSTLELGDSALYLCASSLRVGAEGNTIYFGEGSWLTVV.

V is TRBV7-6 and J is TRBJ1-4; TRBD1 matches 9 bases. CDR3 length equals 15 residues. After removal of 3 bases from V and 6 bases from J, the junction contained 5 bases not matched to a gene. Germline-derived CDR1 and CDR2 are SGHVS and FNYEAQ. CDR3 in DNA: TGTGCCAGCAGCTTCACCGGGACAGGGCATGAAAAACTGTTTTTT. It is translated as CASSFTGTGHEKLFF. The full variable domain, in which reference TRBV7-6 and TRBJ1-4 provide the parts outside the CDR3, is GAGVSQSPRYKVTKRGQDVALRCDPISGHVSLYWYRQALGQGPEFLTYFNYEAQQDKSGLPNDRFSAERPEGSISTLTIQRTEQRDSAMYRCASSFTGTGHEKLFFGSGTQLSVL.

The chain has TRBV6-5 and TRBJ1-1; D call uncertain. V lost 6 bases and J 11 bases, leaving 16 bases between the germline ends. Per the germline V gene, CDR1 is MNHEY and CDR2 is SVGAGI. There are 12 residues in the CDR3. The CDR3 region is CASSPLEGDAFF. As DNA, the CDR3 is TGTGCCAGCAGCCCCCTTGAGGGTGATGCTTTCTTT.